The 14 T cell receptor beta chains listed next were all sequenced from one sample in a study of T cell responses to AZD1222 COVID-19 vaccine. Sequencing was performed with immunoSEQ multiplex PCR; in TCRdb, only in-frame clones are kept and a portion is missing. Among approximately 150,000 clones listed, about nine tenths were seen once. The sequencing here drew on peripheral blood, taken on day 0 of AZD1222 vaccination. These receptors were taken from an adult in good health.

This chain joins TRBV12-2 and TRBJ2-1. TRBV12-2 is tagged as a pseudogene. The length of the CDR3 is 15 residues. The CDR3 reads CASRFSRGPRGEQFF. CDR3 DNA sequence: TGTGCAAGTCGCTTTTCTCGGGGCCCAAGGGGTGAGCAGTTCTTC.

V is TRBV7-2 and J is TRBJ1-1, with a weak D call TRBD1 (6 bases). The CDR3 has 16 amino acids. Germline CDR1 and CDR2: SGHTA and FQGNSA. Trimming removed 5 bases at V and 0 bases at J, with 16 bases between. The CDR3 loop reads CASSPSWTDLNTEAFF. CDR3 DNA: TGTGCCAGCAGCCCTTCTTGGACAGATCTGAACACTGAAGCTTTCTTT.

The chain uses TRBV4-3 and TRBJ2-1; 13 positions match TRBD2. The CDR3 totals 19 residues. Trimming at V came to 0 bases and at J to 7 bases, leaving 12 bases not matched to a gene. Per germline, CDR1 LGHNA and CDR2 YSLEER. The CDR3 reads CASSQESTSGGAGWNEQFF. The CDR3 DNA reads as TGCGCCAGCAGCCAAGAGTCAACTAGCGGGGGGGCCGGGTGGAATGAGCAGTTCTTC.

The chain has TRBV6-4 and TRBJ1-2, with 9 nucleotides matching TRBD1. CDR3 length equals 15 residues. Germline-derived CDR1 and CDR2 are MRHNA and SNTAGT. J lost 7 bases, V lost 0 bases, and 6 bases had no gene match. The CDR3 here is CASSDSSRDRVGYTF. The CDR3 DNA reads TGTGCCAGCAGTGACTCGTCCCGGGACAGGGTTGGCTACACCTTC.

The chain carries TRBV6-2 or TRBV6-3 and TRBJ2-1; D remains ambiguous. The CDR3 totals 11 residues. The V gene's germline CDR1 is MNHEY and CDR2 SVGEGT. The V end lost 6 bases, the J end lost 10 bases, and 10 bases lay between the germline ends. CDR3 sequence (DNA): TGTGCCAGCAGCCCTCTCGAAGAGCAGTTCTTC. This encodes CASSPLEEQFF.

This chain uses TRBV15 with TRBJ2-5, with D unresolved. Trimming cost V 3 bases and J 2 bases, with 10 bases left between them. This CDR3 contains 14 residues. Germline lookup yields CDR1 LNHNV and CDR2 YYDKDF (reference sequence). CDR3 amino acids: CATSREFPQETQYF. CDR3 coding DNA: TGTGCCACCAGCAGGGAGTTCCCACAAGAGACCCAGTACTTC.

This rearrangement joins TRBV9 to TRBJ2-2, with 11 bases identical to TRBD2. Germline loops: CDR1 SGDLS, CDR2 YYNGEE. The junction had 8 bases not matched to a gene; V was cut back by 0 bases and J by 7 bases. The CDR3 extends over 17 amino acids. In DNA form, the CDR3 reads TGTGCCAGCAGCGTAGGTATAGCGGGGGGGCCCGTCGGGGAGCTGTTTTTT. It yields the protein CASSVGIAGGPVGELFF.

This rearrangement joins TRBV10-3 to TRBJ2-7; 9 nucleotides line up with TRBD1. The CDR3 loop spans 15 amino acids. CDR1 is ENHRY, CDR2 SYGVKD, per germline. V trimming: 3 bases; J trimming: 2 bases; junction bases outside the gene matches: 5. The CDR3 nucleotides are TGTGCCATCAGTGAAGTTACAGGGGGCCCCTACGAGCAGTACTTC. Translating it yields CAISEVTGGPYEQYF.

The chain recombines TRBV19 with TRBJ1-1; tentative D call: TRBD1 (5 bases). Germline CDR1 reads LNHDA; CDR2 reads SQIVND (reference sequence). This CDR3 contains 13 residues. V was cut by 10 bases and J by 1 base, with 13 bases left in between. CDR3 in DNA: TGTGCCACTCAGCAGGGAAGGAACACTGAAGCTTTCTTT. This encodes CATQQGRNTEAFF. Full variable domain (remainder filled in from reference TRBV19 and TRBJ1-1): DGGITQSPKYLFRKEGQNVTLSCEQNLNHDAMYWYRQDPGQGLRLIYYSQIVNDFQKGDIAEGYSVSREKKESFPLTVTSAQKNPTAFYLCATQQGRNTEAFFGQGTRLTVV.

This chain uses TRBV28 with TRBJ1-2, with D unresolved. CDR1 is MDHEN and CDR2 is SYDVKM in the germline V gene. CDR3 length: 13 residues. The ends were cut back, 7 bases at V and 4 bases at J, with 13 bases in the middle. The CDR3 DNA reads as TGTGCCAGCACTAGCTTAGGTCCCTATGGCTACACCTTC. Translating gives CASTSLGPYGYTF.

This clone occurred once. V usage is TRBV4-2 and J usage is TRBJ1-1, with TRBD1 matching 9 bases. The length of the CDR3 is 16 residues. V shed 1 base and J 6 bases; nucleotides not matched to a gene: 9. The germline gives CDR1 LGHNA, CDR2 YNFKEQ. The CDR3 loop reads CASSQAASQGAPEAFF. CDR3 DNA: TGTGCCAGCAGCCAAGCCGCCTCACAGGGGGCCCCTGAAGCTTTCTTT.

This clone was seen once. V usage is TRBV2 and J usage is TRBJ1-1, with a tentative D call TRBD1 (6 bases). V lost 0 bases and J 7 bases, leaving 15 bases between the germline ends. In germline, CDR1 is SNHLY, CDR2 FYNNEI. The CDR3 loop spans 15 amino acids. The CDR3 here is CASSEARGRASEAFF. CDR3 DNA: TGTGCCAGCAGTGAAGCGCGGGGGCGTGCAAGTGAAGCTTTCTTT.

This chain connects TRBV6-5 to TRBJ2-2; unclear D gene. Germline V gives CDR1 MNHEY, CDR2 SVGAGI. V was pared by 6 bases and J by 0 bases, with 11 bases between. CDR3 length: 15 amino acids. As DNA, the CDR3 is TGTGCCAGCAGCCAAGGGTCCGCGAACACCGGGGAGCTGTTTTTT. It yields the protein CASSQGSANTGELFF.

This clone occurred a few times. The chain uses TRBV7-2 and TRBJ1-2; D not certain. The CDR3 loop spans 16 amino acids. Trimming removed 8 bases from V and 2 bases from J, with 21 bases in between. In germline, CDR1 is SGHTA, CDR2 FQGNSA. The CDR3 spells CASRPQTTGQNYGYTF. The DNA for the CDR3 is TGTGCCAGCCGCCCTCAAACCACCGGGCAGAACTATGGCTACACCTTC.